This T cell receptor beta chain was identified during a study of identical twins. MiXCR, run by TCRdb on the 5' RACE reads, gives a single entry per CDR3 protein. The sample gives 600,000 to 700,000 distinct CDR3 sequences, about 20% of which show up once; around 4.5% is in the top ten. General study results and limits: Alpha sequences that were out-of-frame and twin-shared showed an excess of low generation probability.

V was clipped by 5 bases and J by 5 bases, with 24 bases between them. Germline assignment: CDR1 SGDLS and CDR2 YYNGEE. This CDR3 is 17 amino acids long. This clonotype was detected a few times. Its antigen remains unidentified. Healthy Caucasians were all of the donors. These data were likewise used in another study, on T cells expressing NK-cell markers. That publication notes: Among the experiments, several used an anti-gamma-delta TCR antibody to restrict sorting to alpha-beta TCR T cells.

The J gene is TRBJ2-3, the V gene TRBV9; maybe TRBD2 (7 bases). Sequences were obtained from PBMCs. The sequence derives from a woman aged 18-30 years in good health. CDR3 amino acids: CASSLNFRGAGEDTQYF. The CDR3 nucleotides read TGTGCCAGCAGTTTGAATTTCCGGGGGGCCGGCGAAGATACGCAGTATTTT.